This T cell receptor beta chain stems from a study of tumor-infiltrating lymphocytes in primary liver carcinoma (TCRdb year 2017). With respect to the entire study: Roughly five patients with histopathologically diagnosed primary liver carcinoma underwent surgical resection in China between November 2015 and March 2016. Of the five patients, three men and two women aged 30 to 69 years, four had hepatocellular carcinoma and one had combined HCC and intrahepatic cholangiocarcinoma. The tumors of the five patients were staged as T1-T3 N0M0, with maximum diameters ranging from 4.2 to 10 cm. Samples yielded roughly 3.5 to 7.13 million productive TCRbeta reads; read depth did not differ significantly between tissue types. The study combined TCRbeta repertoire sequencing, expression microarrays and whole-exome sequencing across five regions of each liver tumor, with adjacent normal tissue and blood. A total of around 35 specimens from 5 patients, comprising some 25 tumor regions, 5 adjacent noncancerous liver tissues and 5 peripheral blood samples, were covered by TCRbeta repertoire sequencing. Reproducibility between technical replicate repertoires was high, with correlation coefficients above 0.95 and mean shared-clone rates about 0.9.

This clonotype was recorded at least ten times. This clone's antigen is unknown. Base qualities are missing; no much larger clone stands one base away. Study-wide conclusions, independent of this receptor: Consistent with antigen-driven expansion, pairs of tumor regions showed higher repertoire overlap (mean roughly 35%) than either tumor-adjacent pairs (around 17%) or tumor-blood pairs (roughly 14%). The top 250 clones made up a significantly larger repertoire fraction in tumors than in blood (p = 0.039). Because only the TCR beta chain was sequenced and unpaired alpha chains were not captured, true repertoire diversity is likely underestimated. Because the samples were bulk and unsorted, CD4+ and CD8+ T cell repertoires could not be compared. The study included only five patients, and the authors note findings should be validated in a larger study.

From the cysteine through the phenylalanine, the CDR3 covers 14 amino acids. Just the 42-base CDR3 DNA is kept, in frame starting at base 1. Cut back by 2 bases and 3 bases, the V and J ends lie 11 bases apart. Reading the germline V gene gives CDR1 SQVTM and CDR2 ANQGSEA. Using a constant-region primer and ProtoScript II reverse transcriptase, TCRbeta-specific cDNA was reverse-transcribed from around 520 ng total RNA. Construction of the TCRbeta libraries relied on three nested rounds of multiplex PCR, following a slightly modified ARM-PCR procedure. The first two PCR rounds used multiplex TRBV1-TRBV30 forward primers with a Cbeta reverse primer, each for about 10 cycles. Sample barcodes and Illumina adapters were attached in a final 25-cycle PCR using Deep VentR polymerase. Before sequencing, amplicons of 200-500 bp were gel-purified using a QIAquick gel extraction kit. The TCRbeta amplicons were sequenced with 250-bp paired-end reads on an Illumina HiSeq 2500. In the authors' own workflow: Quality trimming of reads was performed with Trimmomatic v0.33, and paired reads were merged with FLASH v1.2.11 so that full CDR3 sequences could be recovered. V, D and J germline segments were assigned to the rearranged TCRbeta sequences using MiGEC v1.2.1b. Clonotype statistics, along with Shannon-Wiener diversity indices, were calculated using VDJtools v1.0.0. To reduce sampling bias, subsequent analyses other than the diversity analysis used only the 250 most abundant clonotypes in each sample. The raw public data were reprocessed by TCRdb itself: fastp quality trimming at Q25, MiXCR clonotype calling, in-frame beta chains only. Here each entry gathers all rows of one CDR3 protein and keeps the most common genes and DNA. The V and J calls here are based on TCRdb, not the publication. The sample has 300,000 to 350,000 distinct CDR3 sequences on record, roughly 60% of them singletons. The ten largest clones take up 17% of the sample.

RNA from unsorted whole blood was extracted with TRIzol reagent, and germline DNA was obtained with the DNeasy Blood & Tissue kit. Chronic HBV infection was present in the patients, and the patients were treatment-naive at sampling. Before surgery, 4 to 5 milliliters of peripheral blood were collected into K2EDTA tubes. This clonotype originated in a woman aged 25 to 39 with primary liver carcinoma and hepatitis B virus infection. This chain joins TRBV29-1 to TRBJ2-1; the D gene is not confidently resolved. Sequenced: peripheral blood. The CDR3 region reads CSVEFAAYYNEQFF. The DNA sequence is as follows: TGCAGCGTTGAATTCGCGGCGTACTACAATGAGCAGTTCTTC.